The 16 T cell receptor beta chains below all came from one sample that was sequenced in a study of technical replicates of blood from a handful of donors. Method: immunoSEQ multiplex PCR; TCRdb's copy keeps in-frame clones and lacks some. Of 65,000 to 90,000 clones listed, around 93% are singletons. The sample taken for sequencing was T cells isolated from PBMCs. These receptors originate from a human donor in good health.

The CDR3 region has the DNA TGCGCCAGCAGCTTGGCGGTTAGCGGGGCCTACGAGCAGTACTTC. Its translation: CASSLAVSGAYEQYF. The rearrangement joins TRBV5-1 to TRBJ2-7, with 8 bases identical to TRBD2. The CDR3 is 15 residues long. Germline V gives CDR1 SGHRS, CDR2 YFSETQ. J lost 2 bases, V lost 0 bases, and 4 bases had no gene match.

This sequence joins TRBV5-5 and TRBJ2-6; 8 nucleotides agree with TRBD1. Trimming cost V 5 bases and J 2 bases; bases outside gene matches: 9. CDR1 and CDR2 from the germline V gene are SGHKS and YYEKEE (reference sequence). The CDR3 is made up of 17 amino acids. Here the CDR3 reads CASRPVRQGTGANVLTF. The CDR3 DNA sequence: TGTGCCAGCAGGCCGGTCAGACAGGGGACTGGGGCCAACGTCCTGACTTTC. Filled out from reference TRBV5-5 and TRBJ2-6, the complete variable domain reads DAGVTQSPTHLIKTRGQQVTLRCSPISGHKSVSWYQQVLGQGPQFIFQYYEKEERGRGNFPDRFSARQFPNYSSELNVNALLLGDSALYLCASRPVRQGTGANVLTFGAGSRLTVL.

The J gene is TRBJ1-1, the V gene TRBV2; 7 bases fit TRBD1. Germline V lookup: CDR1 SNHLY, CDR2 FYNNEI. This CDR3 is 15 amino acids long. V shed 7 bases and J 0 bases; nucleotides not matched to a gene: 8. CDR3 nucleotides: TGTGCCAGCACTGAGACAGGGCTCATGAACACTGAAGCTTTCTTT. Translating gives CASTETGLMNTEAFF.

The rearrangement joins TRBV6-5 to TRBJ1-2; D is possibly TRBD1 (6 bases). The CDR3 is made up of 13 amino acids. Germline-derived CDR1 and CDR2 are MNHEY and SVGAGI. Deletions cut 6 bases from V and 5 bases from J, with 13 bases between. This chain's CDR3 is CASRSGTPYGYTF. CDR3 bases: TGTGCCAGCAGATCCGGGACACCGTATGGCTACACCTTC.

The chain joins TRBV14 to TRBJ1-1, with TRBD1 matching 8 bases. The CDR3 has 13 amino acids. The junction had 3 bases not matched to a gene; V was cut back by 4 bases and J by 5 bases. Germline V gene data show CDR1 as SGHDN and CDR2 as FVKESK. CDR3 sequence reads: CASSRQGSTEAFF. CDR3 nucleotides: TGTGCCAGCAGCCGACAGGGGTCTACTGAAGCTTTCTTT.

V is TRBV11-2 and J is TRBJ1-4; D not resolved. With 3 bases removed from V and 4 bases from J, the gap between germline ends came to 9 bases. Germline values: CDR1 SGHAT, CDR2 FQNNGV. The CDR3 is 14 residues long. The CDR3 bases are TGTGCCAGCAGCTTCTGGCCAGTTAATGAAAAACTGTTTTTT. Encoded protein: CASSFWPVNEKLFF.

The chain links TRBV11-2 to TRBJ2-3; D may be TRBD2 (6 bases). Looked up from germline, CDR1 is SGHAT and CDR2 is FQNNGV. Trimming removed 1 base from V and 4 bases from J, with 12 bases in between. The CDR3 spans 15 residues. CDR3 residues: CASSLGVAAADTQYF. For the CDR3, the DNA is TGTGCCAGCAGCTTAGGCGTAGCGGCGGCAGATACGCAGTATTTT.

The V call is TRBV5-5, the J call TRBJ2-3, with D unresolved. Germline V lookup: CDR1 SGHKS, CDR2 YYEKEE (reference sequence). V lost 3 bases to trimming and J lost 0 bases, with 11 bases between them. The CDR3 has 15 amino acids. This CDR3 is CASSWWLESTDTQYF. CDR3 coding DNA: TGTGCCAGCAGCTGGTGGTTAGAGAGCACAGATACGCAGTATTTT.

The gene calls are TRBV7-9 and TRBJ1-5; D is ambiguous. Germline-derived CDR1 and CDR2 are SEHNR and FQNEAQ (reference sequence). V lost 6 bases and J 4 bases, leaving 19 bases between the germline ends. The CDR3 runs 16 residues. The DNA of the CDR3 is TGTGCCAGCAGTCAAGGATTGGGCCGGGATAATCAGCCCCAGCATTTT. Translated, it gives CASSQGLGRDNQPQHF.

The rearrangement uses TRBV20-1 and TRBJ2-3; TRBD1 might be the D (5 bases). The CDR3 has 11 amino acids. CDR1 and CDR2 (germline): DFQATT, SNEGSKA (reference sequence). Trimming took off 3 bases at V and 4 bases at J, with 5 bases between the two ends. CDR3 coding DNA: TGCAGTGCTAGGGGGCCAGATACGCAGTATTTT. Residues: CSARGPDTQYF.

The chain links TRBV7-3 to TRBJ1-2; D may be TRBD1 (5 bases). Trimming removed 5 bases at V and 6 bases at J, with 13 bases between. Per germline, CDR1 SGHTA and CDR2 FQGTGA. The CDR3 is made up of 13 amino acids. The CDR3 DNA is TGTGCCAGCAGCACCTTCCAGGGCAATGGCTACACCTTC. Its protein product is CASSTFQGNGYTF.

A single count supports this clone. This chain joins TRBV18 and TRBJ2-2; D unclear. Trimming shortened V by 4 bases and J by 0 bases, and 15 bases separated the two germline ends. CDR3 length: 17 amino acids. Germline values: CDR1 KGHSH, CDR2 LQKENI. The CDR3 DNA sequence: TGTGCCAGCTCACGCCTTTTAACCAGGTCGAACACCGGGGAGCTGTTTTTT. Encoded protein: CASSRLLTRSNTGELFF.

CDR3 protein: CASSTAGNYGYTF. The CDR3, as DNA: TGTGCCAGTAGTACCGCGGGGAACTATGGCTACACCTTC. V usage is TRBV19 and J usage is TRBJ1-2; D remains ambiguous. V was pared by 4 bases and J by 2 bases, with 8 bases between. This CDR3 is 13 amino acids long. Germline V CDR1 and CDR2: LNHDA, SQIVND (reference sequence).

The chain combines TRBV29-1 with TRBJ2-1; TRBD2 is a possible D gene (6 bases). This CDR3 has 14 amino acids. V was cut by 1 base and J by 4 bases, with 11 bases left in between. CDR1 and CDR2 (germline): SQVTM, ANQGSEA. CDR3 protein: CSVEGLVGYNEQFF. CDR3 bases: TGCAGCGTTGAAGGACTAGTGGGATACAATGAGCAGTTCTTC.

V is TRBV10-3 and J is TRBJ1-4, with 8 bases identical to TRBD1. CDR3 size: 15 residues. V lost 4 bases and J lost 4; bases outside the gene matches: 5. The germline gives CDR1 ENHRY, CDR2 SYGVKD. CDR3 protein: CAISGDRGNNEKLFF. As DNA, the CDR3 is TGTGCCATCAGTGGAGACAGGGGAAATAATGAAAAACTGTTTTTT.

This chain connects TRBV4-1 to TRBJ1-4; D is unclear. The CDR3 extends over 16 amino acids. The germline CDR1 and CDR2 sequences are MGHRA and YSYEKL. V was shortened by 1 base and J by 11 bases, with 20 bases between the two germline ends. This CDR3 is CASSQGNGFREVKLFF. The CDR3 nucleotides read TGCGCCAGCAGCCAAGGCAATGGATTTAGGGAGGTGAAACTGTTTTTT.